A selection of T cell receptor beta chains follows, all from one sample in a study of CD8+CD57+ T cells in acquired aplastic anemia. TCRdb redid the calling of the reads with MiXCR, one entry per CDR3 protein. In the table there are over 150,000 distinct CDR3 sequences, around 50% of which are singletons. Sequenced: sorted CD4+, CD8+, or CD8+CD57+ T cells (not recorded which) from PBMCs. These receptors originate from a human donor with aplastic anemia. Both conserved end residues are part of each CDR3.

V	J	CDR3
TRBV7-9	TRBJ2-5	CAFDGEGRETQYF
TRBV28	TRBJ2-3	CASSFVPGGITQYF
TRBV19	TRBJ1-1	CASIQTGGWNTEAFF
TRBV24-1	TRBJ2-1	CATSDSRDFYNEQFF
TRBV20-1	TRBJ1-2	CSAGTGTGGYGYTF
TRBV7-2	TRBJ2-7	CASSPGGAEQYF
TRBV2	TRBJ2-7	CASSTRQGVNHEQYF
TRBV7-3	TRBJ2-2	CASSLTSRGELFF
TRBV5-4	TRBJ1-1	CASSLMFDLKEAFF
TRBV2	TRBJ2-3	CASKGGRSTDTQYF